A single sample gave rise to the 30 T cell receptor beta chains below, sequenced in a study of T cells in Graves' hyperthyroidism and ophthalmopathy. Regions amplified from RNA transcripts were the TCR beta CDR3 regions. The HTBI primer set was used in a first-round RT-PCR of the TCR CDR3. In TCRdb, the multiplex PCR reads were re-called with MiXCR into one record per CDR3 protein. The sample has 550,000 to 600,000 distinct CDR3 sequences; 12% to 15% are singletons. Sequenced: blood. These receptor sequences come from a woman aged 18-30 years with Graves' ophthalmopathy.

The table lists this clonotype with many counts. The V call is TRBV11-3, the J call TRBJ2-2; a possible D gene is TRBD2 (6 bases). CDR1 is SGHNT, CDR2 YENEEA, per germline. The CDR3 is 13 residues long. V was pared by 8 bases and J by 3 bases, with 10 bases between. In nucleotides, the CDR3 is TGTGCCAGCGGGATAGCGGACACCGGGGAGCTGTTTTTT. It translates to CASGIADTGELFF. Using reference TRBV11-3 and TRBJ2-2 for the parts outside the CDR3, the full variable domain is EAGVVQSPRYKIIEKKQPVAFWCNPISGHNTLYWYLQNLGQGPELLIRYENEEAVDDSQLPKDRFSAERLKGVDSTLKIQPAELGDSAVYLCASGIADTGELFFGEGSRLTVL.

This clonotype was counted at least ten times. The chain has TRBV27 and TRBJ2-7, with 8 bases aligning to TRBD1. CDR3 length equals 12 residues. Germline trimming cut 3 bases from V and 6 bases from J; bases unmatched to any gene: 1. The V gene's germline CDR1 is MNHEY and CDR2 SMNVEV (reference sequence). The CDR3 sequence: CASSFTGGEQYF. CDR3 in DNA: TGTGCCAGCAGTTTTACAGGGGGCGAGCAGTACTTC.

This clonotype was seen many times. V is TRBV12-3 or TRBV12-4 and J is TRBJ2-5, with 10 bases that match TRBD2. The CDR3 contains 15 residues. Trimming cost V 2 bases and J 5 bases; bases outside gene matches: 5. CDR3 nucleotide sequence: TGTGCCAGCAGTTTAAAAGCGGGAGGGAGGGAGACCCAGTACTTC. As protein: CASSLKAGGRETQYF.

This clonotype was found many times. The rearrangement links TRBV3-1 to TRBJ2-7; D is unclear. CDR1 LGHDT and CDR2 YNNKEL come from the germline V gene (reference sequence). This CDR3 is built from 14 residues. With 0 bases removed from V and 2 bases from J, the gap between germline ends came to 8 bases. The DNA for the CDR3 is TGTGCCAGCAGCCAAGACCCTACCGCCTACGAGCAGTACTTC. It codes for CASSQDPTAYEQYF.

This clonotype was seen at least ten times. The V and J genes are TRBV28 and TRBJ2-7; D gene uncertain. The germline V gene has CDR1 MDHEN and CDR2 SYDVKM. CDR3 length: 11 amino acids. Trimming took 5 bases from V and 3 from J, leaving 5 bases between them. The CDR3 reads CASSPNYEQYF. DNA of the CDR3: TGTGCCAGCAGTCCTAACTACGAGCAGTACTTC.

The sample holds a few counts of this clonotype. The rearrangement joins TRBV29-1 to TRBJ1-2; no clear D gene. V was shortened by 7 bases and J by 0 bases, with 9 bases between the two germline ends. The germline CDR1 and CDR2 sequences are SQVTM and ANQGSEA. CDR3 length: 12 amino acids. Written as DNA, the CDR3 is TGCAGCGCGACGGTCGCTAACTATGGCTACACCTTC. Its translation: CSATVANYGYTF.

As to this clonotype: This may arise from a read error, as a much more abundant clone is one base away. The chain employs TRBV7-2 and TRBJ2-1; no clear D. The J call is in doubt because the DNA end fits TRBJ2-7 better. Germline lookup yields CDR1 SGHTA and CDR2 FQGNSA. The CDR3 runs to 15 residues. CDR3 region: CASSLSQLLYNEQYF. The CDR3 DNA follows: TGTGCCAGCAGCTTATCACAGCTCTTATACAATGAGCAGTACTTC.

This clonotype was counted at least ten times. The J gene is TRBJ2-1, the V gene TRBV9; D remains unclear. Germline lookup yields CDR1 SGDLS and CDR2 YYNGEE. The CDR3 is made up of 16 amino acids. V gave up 0 bases and J gave up 2 bases, with 12 bases separating them. This CDR3 reads CASSVEADPPYNEQFF. Written as DNA, the CDR3 is TGTGCCAGCAGCGTAGAGGCAGATCCCCCCTACAATGAGCAGTTCTTC.

This clonotype was recorded at least ten times. The chain's CDR3 is CATLHGVDTEAFF. The CDR3 DNA is TGTGCCACCCTCCACGGAGTTGACACTGAAGCTTTCTTT. The chain recombines TRBV6-1 with TRBJ1-1; no definite D call. The CDR3 is made up of 13 amino acids. The germline V and J ends were trimmed by 10 bases and 3 bases, with 15 bases remaining between them. The V gene's germline CDR1 is MNHNS and CDR2 SASEGT.

This clonotype was counted many times. This CDR3 reads CASSVATGTGGYEQYF. Written as DNA, the CDR3 is TGTGCCAGCAGCGTAGCGACCGGGACAGGGGGCTACGAGCAGTACTTC. This chain connects TRBV9 to TRBJ2-7; 11 positions agree with TRBD1. The CDR3 runs 16 residues. The V gene's germline CDR1 is SGDLS and CDR2 YYNGEE. Losses at the gene ends were 0 bases for V and 3 bases for J; bases not matched to a gene: 5.

This clonotype was found many times. The V call is TRBV7-2, the J call TRBJ2-2; no reliable D call. Germline CDR1 is SGHTA and CDR2 is FQGNSA. This CDR3 is built from 15 residues. Trimming left V 1 base short and J 7 bases short, with 13 bases between. The CDR3 nucleotides read TGTGCCAGCAGCTTAGGACCCGGGTCTATCGGGGAGCTGTTTTTT. Amino acid sequence: CASSLGPGSIGELFF.

Only a few counts were recorded for this clonotype. The genes are TRBV7-2 and TRBJ2-1, with D hard to call. Germline V gives CDR1 SGHTA, CDR2 FQGNSA. This CDR3 contains 14 residues. V was shortened by 5 bases and J by 3 bases, with 11 bases between the two germline ends. The CDR3 coding sequence is TGTGCCAGCAGCCCCCGGTTTAACTACAATGAGCAGTTCTTC. Translating gives CASSPRFNYNEQFF.

This clonotype was picked up many times. The chain joins TRBV7-9 to TRBJ2-1; TRBD2 is a possible D gene (5 bases). The V end was cut by 5 bases, the J end by 8 bases, with 10 bases between. The length of the CDR3 is 12 residues. Germline V lookup: CDR1 SEHNR, CDR2 FQNEAQ (reference sequence). The DNA for the CDR3 is TGTGCCAGCAGCCTTGCTAGCTATGAGCAGTTCTTC. Translation: CASSLASYEQFF.

This clonotype was recorded many times. The rearrangement uses TRBV5-6 and TRBJ2-3, with 7 bases that match TRBD2. The V gene end was trimmed by 3 bases and the J gene end by 2 bases; junction bases not matched to a gene: 6. Germline-derived CDR1 and CDR2 are SGHDT and YYEEEE. There are 15 residues in the CDR3. CDR3 nucleotides: TGTGCCAGCAGCTCGTGGGACTACCTCACAGATACGCAGTATTTT. Protein sequence: CASSSWDYLTDTQYF.

This clonotype was picked up many times. The V gene is TRBV28, the J gene TRBJ2-1; a possible D gene is TRBD1 (5 bases). V was shortened by 9 bases and J by 10 bases, with 16 bases between the two germline ends. The CDR3 spans 12 residues. CDR1 MDHEN and CDR2 SYDVKM come from the germline V gene. DNA for the CDR3: TGTGCCAGTACAGGCCCCCTCGTCGAGCAGTTCTTC. Protein sequence: CASTGPLVEQFF.

This clonotype was seen many times. V is TRBV5-1 and J is TRBJ2-3, with TRBD1 matching 8 bases. V trimming: 6 bases; J trimming: 5 bases; junction bases outside the gene matches: 5. CDR1 is SGHRS, CDR2 YFSETQ, per germline. This CDR3 region has 13 residues. CDR3: CASTDRVQDTQYF. In DNA form, the CDR3 reads TGCGCCAGCACGGACAGGGTTCAAGATACGCAGTATTTT.

In the case of this clonotype: The junction differs from germline at one of its ends, possibly a read error. The rearrangement links TRBV6-4 to TRBJ1-1; no clear D. The CDR3 runs 15 residues. Germline CDR1 and CDR2: MRHNA and SNTAGT. CDR3 in DNA: TGTGCCAGCAGTTACTCGAACTCGGTGAACACTGAAGCTTTCTTT. Translation gives CASSYSNSVNTEAFF.

This clonotype has a count of ten or more. The rearrangement joins TRBV6-1 to TRBJ2-7; D unclear. V was cut by 6 bases and J by 0 bases, with 6 bases left in between. Per the germline V gene, CDR1 is MNHNS and CDR2 is SASEGT. The CDR3 totals 12 residues. The CDR3 region is CASSPSSYEQYF. The CDR3 nucleotides are TGTGCCAGCAGCCCGAGCTCCTACGAGCAGTACTTC.

CDR3 sequence reads: CASSPWGGQGQYNEQFF. DNA of the CDR3: TGTGCCAGCAGCCCGTGGGGGGGACAGGGGCAATACAATGAGCAGTTCTTC. V is TRBV11-2 and J is TRBJ2-1; 10 bases match TRBD1. The J segment lost 4 bases and the V segment lost 5 bases, leaving 11 bases of the junction unmatched. Germline CDR1 reads SGHAT; CDR2 reads FQNNGV. The CDR3 runs 17 residues.

This clonotype was counted at least ten times. The chain links TRBV2 to TRBJ2-7; possibly TRBD2 for D (6 bases). Trimming removed 7 bases from V and 7 bases from J, with 14 bases in between. This CDR3 spans 12 amino acids. Per germline, CDR1 SNHLY and CDR2 FYNNEI. CDR3: CASKRELREQYF. In nucleotides, the CDR3 is TGTGCCAGCAAACGGGAGTTACGAGAGCAGTACTTC.

In this sample, this clonotype turned up many times. The V gene is TRBV20-1, the J gene TRBJ1-1; D gene uncertain. This CDR3 has 14 residues. Germline CDR1 and CDR2: DFQATT and SNEGSKA (reference sequence). The V end lost 1 base, the J end lost 1 base, and 10 bases lay between the germline ends. CDR3 nucleotide sequence: TGCAGTGCTAGAGGAGGAAATCCGAACACTGAAGCTTTCTTT. Translation: CSARGGNPNTEAFF.

Only one count was recorded for this clonotype. The chain joins TRBV4-3 to TRBJ2-1; TRBD1 matches 8 bases. Trimming at V came to 0 bases and at J to 10 bases, leaving 5 bases not matched to a gene. The germline CDR1 and CDR2 sequences are LGHNA and YSLEER. There are 14 residues in the CDR3. The CDR3 coding sequence is TGCGCCAGCAGCCAAGAAAGGACAGGGACGGAGCAGTTCTTC. It is translated as CASSQERTGTEQFF.

This clonotype was seen at least ten times. The V and J genes are TRBV2 and TRBJ1-4, with a possible D match to TRBD1 (5 bases). Germline lookup yields CDR1 SNHLY and CDR2 FYNNEI. The germline V and J ends were trimmed by 8 bases and 5 bases, with 15 bases remaining between them. CDR3 size: 14 residues. The CDR3 nucleotides are TGTGCCAGCTCCCGTGGGGCGGAGAATGAAAAACTGTTTTTT. Its protein product is CASSRGAENEKLFF.

The chain links TRBV6-5 to TRBJ1-4, with D unresolved. The CDR3 length is 15 residues. Germline V CDR1 and CDR2: MNHEY, SVGAGI. Trimming left V 4 bases short and J 8 bases short, with 17 bases between. The CDR3 reads CASSSLSPLGEKLFF. The CDR3 DNA follows: TGTGCCAGCAGTTCCCTCAGTCCTTTAGGGGAAAAACTGTTTTTT.

In this sample, this clonotype turned up a few times. The rearrangement uses TRBV19 and TRBJ2-1, with unresolved D. Germline lookup yields CDR1 LNHDA and CDR2 SQIVND (reference sequence). CDR3 size: 15 residues. Deletions cut 1 base from V and 1 base from J, with 8 bases between. In DNA, the CDR3 is TGTGCCAGTAGTATAGTTGGGGATTCCTACAATGAGCAGTTCTTC. Encoded protein: CASSIVGDSYNEQFF.

This clonotype was counted ten times or more. The V and J genes are TRBV5-1 and TRBJ2-7; D may match TRBD1 or TRBD2 (5 bases each). CDR1 and CDR2 from the germline V gene are SGHRS and YFSETQ. The CDR3 consists of 15 residues. V lost 2 bases, J lost 1 base, and 13 bases lay in between. The DNA of the CDR3 is TGCGCCAGCAGCTTATCCGGGACGGAATCCTACGAGCAGTACTTC. It codes for CASSLSGTESYEQYF.

There are many counts of this clonotype. This chain connects TRBV6-5 to TRBJ2-7; 8 positions match TRBD2. V was clipped by 5 bases and J by 2 bases; unmatched bases: 8. This CDR3 region has 15 residues. Germline CDR1 reads MNHEY; CDR2 reads SVGAGI. In nucleotides, the CDR3 is TGTGCCAGCAGTAACTTCCCGGGAGGGCCCTACGAGCAGTACTTC. Translated: CASSNFPGGPYEQYF.

CDR3 in amino acids: CATSRPPSGANVLTF. CDR3 DNA sequence: TGTGCCACCAGCAGACCTCCGTCTGGGGCCAACGTCCTGACTTTC. The J gene is TRBJ2-6, the V gene TRBV15; D uncertain. The CDR3 runs 15 residues. Looked up from germline, CDR1 is LNHNV and CDR2 is YYDKDF (reference sequence). Trimming took 2 bases from V and 1 from J, leaving 6 bases between them.

This clonotype was picked up a small number of times. The rearrangement uses TRBV27 and TRBJ2-5; D is unresolved. Germline-derived CDR1 and CDR2 are MNHEY and SMNVEV (reference sequence). This CDR3 contains 14 residues. Trimming shortened V by 7 bases and J by 2 bases, and 14 bases separated the two germline ends. The CDR3 coding sequence is TGTGCCAGCAAATTGGGCCCCCGGCAAGAGACCCAGTACTTC. It specifies CASKLGPRQETQYF.

V usage is TRBV7-9 and J usage is TRBJ1-2; the match to TRBD1 covers 8 bases. The CDR3 contains 14 residues. CDR1 SEHNR and CDR2 FQNEAQ come from the germline V gene (reference sequence). V trimming: 4 bases; J trimming: 8 bases; junction bases outside the gene matches: 9. The CDR3 DNA follows: TGTGCCAGCAGCTCGACGATGACAGGGGACGGCTACACCTTC. Its protein product is CASSSTMTGDGYTF.